The T cell receptor beta chain described here comes from a study of Ad26.COV2.S vaccination and SARS-CoV-2 variants. Study as a whole: Enrolled in COV1001, the donor was in the Ad26.COV2.S trial arm, which received the vaccine. In the study, Ad26.COV2.S was injected intramuscularly once, or twice 56 days apart. The study, taken as a whole, reports: Vaccine recipients posted higher spike-specific TCR breadth than their placebo counterparts. Substantial post-vaccination breadth of spike-specific CD8+ and CD4+ T cell responses was reported.

Germline V lookup: CDR1 LNHNV, CDR2 YYDKDF (reference sequence). With V trimmed by 6 bases and J by 8 bases, 15 bases remained unmatched. The CDR3 covers 16 residues. Regarding this clone: Its target is not known.

Regarding treatment: around 19 received Ad26.COV2.S at low or high dose, single or two shots; about 5 received placebo; per-sample allocation not given. The samples date from day 63 after the first vaccine or placebo injection. Repertoires were generated with immunoSEQ multiplex PCR, while TCRdb's copy carries only in-frame clones and drops some. This table has roughly 350,000 clones, around 90% appearing once. The rearrangement uses TRBV15 and TRBJ1-4; 7 nucleotides agree with TRBD1. The specimen was peripheral blood, collected in a trial of Ad26.COV2.S vaccine versus placebo. The clonotype comes from a person between 18 and 65 years old who received the Ad26.COV2.S COVID-19 vaccine or a placebo. The CDR3 reads CATRALRQGSREKLFF. Written as DNA, the CDR3 is TGTGCCACCAGAGCCCTGCGACAGGGATCCAGAGAAAAACTGTTTTTT. Using reference TRBV15 and TRBJ1-4 for the parts outside the CDR3, the full variable domain is DAMVIQNPRYQVTQFGKPVTLSCSQTLNHNVMYWYQQKSSQAPKLLFHYYDKDFNNEADTPDNFQSRRPNTSFCFLDIRSPGLGDTAMYLCATRALRQGSREKLFFGSGTQLSVL.